This TCR beta chain was recorded in a study of T cells after yellow fever vaccination. The study's findings and limits: The secondary response peaked faster, at day 5 versus 15, but was weaker. Few clonotypes appeared in both CD4 and CD8 compartments.

Comment on this clonotype: Its antigen is currently unknown.

CDR3 length equals 16 residues. V lost 2 bases and J 9 bases, leaving 22 bases between the germline ends. Germline lookup yields CDR1 MGHRA and CDR2 YSYEKL. Synthesis of TCR cDNA relied on 5'RACE template switching, which attached a universal primer site and UMIs. Each CDR3 protein is one row after TCRdb ran MiXCR on the 5' RACE reads. This sample has approximately 330,000 distinct CDR3 sequences; roughly an eighth occur once, and the top ten carry 2.5% to 4%. This TCR came from a young man who received the YFV17D yellow fever vaccine. V usage is TRBV4-1 and J usage is TRBJ1-2; no reliable D call. The sample in question was CD4+ T cells sorted from PBMCs, obtained 15 days after the yellow fever booster vaccination. CDR3 residues: CASSQIRAGPLVRYTF. Written as DNA, the CDR3 is TGCGCCAGCAGCCAAATCCGAGCAGGCCCCTTGGTTCGCTACACCTTC.